This T cell receptor beta chain appears in the sequencing data of a study of shared clonotypes between healthy human individuals. Clones were read by immunoSEQ multiplex PCR, and TCRdb kept only the in-frame ones, dropping some. The sample contains a few hundred thousand clones, roughly 97% of which appear only once. This CDR3 region has 14 residues. CDR1 and CDR2 (germline): MNHEY, SMNVEV (reference sequence). V gave up 10 bases and J gave up 10 bases; unmatched junction bases: 11. V gene TRBV27 combines with J gene TRBJ1-6, with TRBD1 identical over 9 bases. The clonotype comes from a woman aged 30 to 39 in good health. The sample comprised naive CD4+ T cells sorted from blood. Stated subset: CD45RA+ positively selected. The CDR3 reads CATTPGQGFSPLHF. CDR3 sequence (DNA): TGTGCCACAACACCGGGACAGGGCTTCTCACCCCTCCACTTT.